This T cell receptor (beta chain) originates from a study of T cell changes during pregnancy in multiple sclerosis. This CDR3 contains 13 residues. This clone came up a few times. Measured with immunoSEQ multiplex PCR; TCRdb has only the in-frame clones, and not every one. The sample includes some 28,000 clones, 75% to 90% of them seen just once. This sample comprised CD4+ T cells from peripheral blood mononuclear cells, obtained in the first trimester of pregnancy. The V call is TRBV21-1, the J call TRBJ1-5; TRBD1, the table's D call, was not compared with the DNA. TRBV21-1 represents a pseudogene. This sequence originates from a female donor in good health, enrolled as a control in a pregnancy study. CDR3 residues: CAPNQGWAQPQHF. The CDR3 bases are TGTGCCCCCAACCAGGGCTGGGCTCAGCCCCAGCATTTT.